The 22 T cell receptor beta chains below were found in one sample sequenced in a study of blood T cell repertoires in COVID-19. Sequenced by immunoSEQ multiplex PCR; TCRdb stores in-frame clones only, minus some. Of nearly 110,000 clones detected, around 89% appear once; the ten largest clones hold roughly 4.9%. The sequencing sample was made of peripheral blood. These receptors all come from a man aged 35 to 55 with active or convalescent COVID-19.

Concerning this clone: The junction shows a germline mismatch at one end, possibly a read error. This rearrangement joins TRBV5-4 to TRBJ2-7, with 8 bases aligning to TRBD2. Germline loops: CDR1 SGHNT, CDR2 YYREEE (reference sequence). The CDR3 is 12 amino acids. CDR3 nucleotides: TGTGCCAGCAGCGGGTCGCTCGGGACTAGACAGTTC. It specifies CASSGSLGTRQF.

J is TRBJ1-5 and V is TRBV24-1, with 7 bases that match TRBD1. The length of the CDR3 is 14 residues. Germline V gene data show CDR1 as KGHDR and CDR2 as SFDVKD. The V gene end was trimmed by 4 bases and the J gene end by 4 bases; junction bases not matched to a gene: 3. DNA for the CDR3: TGTGCCACCAGTGACCCAGGGGGGAATCAGCCCCAGCATTTT. It specifies CATSDPGGNQPQHF.

The chain joins TRBV5-3 to TRBJ2-3; 8 nucleotides match TRBD2. Being an ORF, TRBV5-3 has a function that is uncertain. Trimming removed 4 bases from V and 9 bases from J; junction bases left unmatched: 4. The length of the CDR3 is 12 residues. CDR3 loop: CARSRGLDTQYF. As DNA, the CDR3 is TGTGCCAGAAGCAGGGGACTAGACACGCAGTATTTT.

The rearrangement uses TRBV30 and TRBJ1-1; 7 nucleotides line up with TRBD1. CDR1 GTSNPN and CDR2 SVGIG come from the germline V gene (reference sequence). CDR3 length equals 13 residues. V was clipped by 6 bases and J by 6 bases; unmatched bases: 10. CDR3 loop: CACDRGRLAEAFF. CDR3 DNA sequence: TGTGCCTGTGATAGGGGGCGTTTGGCTGAAGCTTTCTTT. The variable domain in full, with the rest retrieved from reference TRBV30 and TRBJ1-1, is SQTIHQWPATLVQPVGSPLSLECTVEGTSNPNLYWYRQAAGRGLQLLFYSVGIGQISSEVPQNLSASRPQDRQFILSSKKLLLSDSGFYLCACDRGRLAEAFFGQGTRLTVV.

This sequence joins TRBV6-1 and TRBJ2-7; 7 nucleotides agree with TRBD2. Trimming cost V 4 bases and J 0 bases; bases outside gene matches: 15. This CDR3 has 18 residues. CDR1 is MNHNS, CDR2 SASEGT, per germline. The CDR3: CASSGGGLNAHSSYEQYF. In DNA, the CDR3 is TGTGCCAGCAGTGGGGGGGGACTTAACGCCCACAGCTCCTACGAGCAGTACTTC.

V gene TRBV27 combines with J gene TRBJ2-1; possible D gene TRBD1, 5 bases. The V end lost 5 bases, the J end lost 14 bases, and 13 bases lay between the germline ends. Germline assignment: CDR1 MNHEY and CDR2 SMNVEV (reference sequence). This CDR3 spans 11 amino acids. This chain's CDR3 is CASSQRGREFF. The CDR3 region has the DNA TGTGCCAGCAGTCAAAGGGGTAGGGAGTTCTTC.

V is TRBV28 and J is TRBJ2-7, with a weak D call TRBD1 (6 bases). In germline, CDR1 is MDHEN, CDR2 SYDVKM. The CDR3 runs 14 residues. V gave up 2 bases and J gave up 3 bases, with 11 bases separating them. CDR3 protein: CASSLGDTLYEQYF. As DNA, the CDR3 is TGTGCCAGCAGTTTAGGGGACACTCTCTACGAGCAGTACTTC. Filled out from reference TRBV28 and TRBJ2-7, the complete variable domain reads DVKVTQSSRYLVKRTGEKVFLECVQDMDHENMFWYRQDPGLGLRLIYFSYDVKMKEKGDIPEGYSVSREKKERFSLILESASTNQTSMYLCASSLGDTLYEQYFGPGTRLTVT.

The table lists this clone with a count of one. The chain couples TRBV6-2 or TRBV6-3 to TRBJ2-5; D might be TRBD2 (5 bases). The germline V and J ends were trimmed by 6 bases and 5 bases, with 10 bases remaining between them. The CDR3 contains 12 residues. The germline V gene has CDR1 MNHEY and CDR2 SVGEGT. Here the CDR3 reads CASSLGVETQYF. The CDR3 DNA reads as TGTGCCAGCAGCCTGGGAGTGGAGACCCAGTACTTC.

V and J are TRBV10-2 and TRBJ1-3; D is unresolved. The CDR3 runs to 14 residues. Germline assignment: CDR1 WSHSY and CDR2 SAAADI. V shed 4 bases and J shed 0 bases, with 7 bases lying between them. CDR3 nucleotide sequence: TGCGCCAGCAGTGGCGGTCGCTCTGGAAACACCATATATTTT. Translating gives CASSGGRSGNTIYF.

The chain uses TRBV18 and TRBJ1-4; maybe TRBD1 (6 bases). The V and J ends lost 4 bases and 4 bases respectively, with 13 bases between them. The CDR3 runs to 15 residues. The germline V gene encodes CDR1 KGHSH and CDR2 LQKENI. In DNA form, the CDR3 reads TGTGCCAGCTCACTCGGACAGTTGGGTAATGAAAAACTGTTTTTT. Protein: CASSLGQLGNEKLFF.

The chain joins TRBV7-9 to TRBJ1-4; weak D call: TRBD1 (6 bases). The CDR3 is 13 amino acids. CDR1 is SEHNR and CDR2 is FQNEAQ in the germline V gene (reference sequence). The V gene lost 1 base and the J gene lost 7 bases, with 7 bases spanning the gap. DNA of the CDR3: TGTGCCAGCAGCTTAGGGACAGTTGAAAAACTGTTTTTT. Translation: CASSLGTVEKLFF.

The gene calls are TRBV14 and TRBJ2-7; tentatively, D is TRBD1 (6 bases). CDR1 SGHDN and CDR2 FVKESK come from the germline V gene. Trimming took 3 bases from V and 2 from J, leaving 11 bases between them. This CDR3 has 14 amino acids. CDR3 sequence reads: CASSQGTGTYEQYF. The DNA for the CDR3 is TGTGCCAGCAGCCAGGGTACAGGGACCTACGAGCAGTACTTC.

This rearrangement joins TRBV5-1 to TRBJ1-5; weak D call: TRBD1 (5 bases). The CDR3 is made up of 15 amino acids. V was trimmed by 4 bases and J by 7 bases, leaving 18 bases between them. The germline V gene has CDR1 SGHRS and CDR2 YFSETQ. Here the CDR3 reads CASSLTAGQAQPQHF. The CDR3 DNA reads TGCGCCAGCAGCCTTACCGCAGGGCAGGCCCAGCCCCAGCATTTT.

The chain is built from TRBV28 and TRBJ2-3, with a tentative D call TRBD2 (6 bases). Trimming removed 5 bases at V and 6 bases at J, with 21 bases between. CDR3 length equals 16 residues. Germline V CDR1 and CDR2: MDHEN, SYDVKM. The CDR3 protein is CASSPGGSARGDTQYF. CDR3 nucleotides: TGTGCCAGCAGTCCCGGTGGGAGCGCACGGGGGGATACGCAGTATTTT.

The chain combines TRBV7-9 with TRBJ2-5, with TRBD2 identical over 7 bases. The V gene's germline CDR1 is SEHNR and CDR2 FQNEAQ (reference sequence). This CDR3 contains 13 residues. Losses at the gene ends were 3 bases for V and 10 bases for J; bases not matched to a gene: 8. Written as DNA, the CDR3 is TGTGCCAGCAGCTTGGGAGGGATTGAGGGCCAGTACTTC. Its translation: CASSLGGIEGQYF.

The chain recombines TRBV6-5 with TRBJ1-3; TRBD1 is a possible D gene (5 bases). The germline gives CDR1 MNHEY, CDR2 SVGAGI. CDR3 size: 15 residues. Trimming left V 4 bases short and J 1 base short, with 11 bases between. The CDR3, as DNA: TGTGCCAGCAGTTTAACCCCAGGGTCTGGAAACACCATATATTTT. Its translation: CASSLTPGSGNTIYF.

J is TRBJ2-2 and V is TRBV7-2; 13 nucleotides match TRBD2. With 5 bases clipped from V and 5 bases from J, the junction kept 5 bases outside the gene matches. The CDR3 has 16 amino acids. Germline CDR1 is SGHTA and CDR2 is FQGNSA. CDR3 amino acids: CASSPTSGRKTGELFF. The DNA for the CDR3 is TGTGCCAGCAGCCCGACTAGCGGGAGGAAGACCGGGGAGCTGTTTTTT. Complete variable domain (other parts from reference TRBV7-2 and TRBJ2-2): GAGVSQSPSNKVTEKGKDVELRCDPISGHTALYWYRQSLGQGLEFLIYFQGNSAPDKSGLPSDRFSAERTGGSVSTLTIQRTQQEDSAVYLCASSPTSGRKTGELFFGEGSRLTVL.

The chain links TRBV28 to TRBJ1-2; D is possibly TRBD1 (5 bases). The V gene's germline CDR1 is MDHEN and CDR2 SYDVKM. This CDR3 is 14 amino acids long. Trimming left V 2 bases short and J 2 bases short, with 9 bases between. The DNA of the CDR3 is TGTGCCAGCAGTTTAGTAGGGGCGAACTATGGCTACACCTTC. This codes for CASSLVGANYGYTF.

The V gene is TRBV18, the J gene TRBJ1-4, with 9 bases matching TRBD1. V gave up 3 bases and J gave up 7 bases; unmatched junction bases: 9. The CDR3 length is 16 residues. Germline V gene sequence: CDR1 KGHSH, CDR2 LQKENI. The CDR3 nucleotides read TGTGCCAGCTCACCTAGGAGGACAGGGGAAAGTGAAAAACTGTTTTTT. Translation gives CASSPRRTGESEKLFF. Drawing the rest from reference TRBV18 and TRBJ1-4, the complete variable domain is NAGVMQNPRHLVRRRGQEARLRCSPMKGHSHVYWYRQLPEEGLKFMVYLQKENIIDESGMPKERFSAEFPKEGPSILRIQQVVRGDSAAYFCASSPRRTGESEKLFFGSGTQLSVL.

This rearrangement joins TRBV30 to TRBJ1-6; a weak D match, TRBD1 (6 bases). CDR1 is GTSNPN and CDR2 is SVGIG in the germline V gene (reference sequence). CDR3 size: 13 residues. Trimming shortened V by 1 base and J by 13 bases, and 14 bases separated the two germline ends. CDR3 bases: TGTGCCTGGAGTGGGGGGACATCCGCTCCCCTCCACTTT. Translation gives CAWSGGTSAPLHF.

This clone has more than one count but fewer than ten. The rearrangement joins TRBV27 to TRBJ1-2; perhaps TRBD1 as D (5 bases). Trimming took off 2 bases at V and 4 bases at J, with 14 bases between the two ends. The germline V gene encodes CDR1 MNHEY and CDR2 SMNVEV (reference sequence). The length of the CDR3 is 15 residues. The CDR3 loop is CASSLEAGRAYGYTF. In DNA form, the CDR3 reads TGTGCCAGCAGTTTAGAGGCCGGCAGGGCCTATGGCTACACCTTC.

This chain uses TRBV6-6 with TRBJ2-2, with D maybe TRBD2 (5 bases). Trimming shortened V by 5 bases and J by 10 bases, and 17 bases separated the two germline ends. The germline V gene encodes CDR1 MNHNY and CDR2 SVGAGI (reference sequence). The CDR3 spans 14 residues. CDR3 residues: CASSEGYKGAELFF. CDR3 sequence (DNA): TGTGCCAGCAGTGAGGGATATAAGGGAGCGGAGCTGTTTTTT.